The 10 T cell receptor beta chains given below trace back to one sample, sequenced in a study of Graves' ophthalmopathy and Graves' hyperthyroidism. The authors amplified TCR beta CDR3 regions, and they did so from RNA transcripts for repertoire sequencing. Scientists carried out first-round RT-PCR using HTBI primers and then a second-round multiplex PCR. Via MiXCR, TCRdb re-called the multiplex PCR reads, giving one row per CDR3 protein. The sample has 650,000 to 900,000 distinct CDR3 sequences; 40% are singletons. The sequenced material came from peripheral blood. These receptor sequences come from an adult man with Graves' ophthalmopathy.

The chain carries TRBV4-1 and TRBJ2-5; D is unclear. Germline lookup yields CDR1 MGHRA and CDR2 YSYEKL. The CDR3 spans 13 residues. Trimming removed 5 bases from V and 7 bases from J, with 14 bases in between. The CDR3 spells CASSERLKGTQYF. CDR3 sequence (DNA): TGCGCCAGCAGCGAACGGCTGAAGGGGACCCAGTACTTC.

The rearrangement joins TRBV2 to TRBJ2-7, with 10 bases matching TRBD1. Germline values: CDR1 SNHLY, CDR2 FYNNEI. V trimming: 5 bases; J trimming: 4 bases; junction bases outside the gene matches: 8. The CDR3 runs 15 residues. Here the CDR3 DNA reads TGTGCCAGCAGTCCACGACAGGGGGCGAGGTACGAGCAGTACTTC. It is translated as CASSPRQGARYEQYF.

About this clonotype: This may arise from a read error, as a much more abundant clone is one base away. The CDR3 does not close with the conserved phenylalanine or tryptophan, likely indicating a read error. The J gene is TRBJ1-2, the V gene TRBV7-9; D uncertain. The V gene lost 0 bases and the J gene lost 2 bases, with 7 bases spanning the gap. CDR3 length: 14 residues. Germline loops: CDR1 SEHNR, CDR2 FQNEAQ (reference sequence). CDR3 in DNA: TGTGCCAGCAGCTTAGCCGCCGTGAACTATGGCTACACCCTC. Residues: CASSLAAVNYGYTL.

This clonotype was counted only a few times. The chain employs TRBV7-2 and TRBJ2-7; 8 positions match TRBD1. The CDR3 totals 16 residues. The germline gives CDR1 SGHTA, CDR2 FQGNSA. With V trimmed by 3 bases and J by 0 bases, 7 bases remained unmatched. The CDR3 reads CASSFYQGASSYEQYF. CDR3 coding DNA: TGTGCCAGCAGCTTTTACCAGGGGGCAAGCTCCTACGAGCAGTACTTC. Variable domain in full (rest from reference TRBV7-2 and TRBJ2-7): GAGVSQSPSNKVTEKGKDVELRCDPISGHTALYWYRQSLGQGLEFLIYFQGNSAPDKSGLPSDRFSAERTGGSVSTLTIQRTQQEDSAVYLCASSFYQGASSYEQYFGPGTRLTVT.

As concerns this clonotype: The CDR3 does not end in the conserved phenylalanine or tryptophan, so this is likely a read error. The CDR3 DNA is TGCAGTTCCATAGCGGGCAGGGCGGAGACCCAGTACTGC. It codes for CSSIAGRAETQYC. The rearrangement links TRBV20-1 to TRBJ2-5; 7 bases are shared with TRBD2. Germline V gene data show CDR1 as DFQATT and CDR2 as SNEGSKA (reference sequence). The V and J ends lost 8 bases and 5 bases, in that order; junction bases with no gene match: 11. This CDR3 comprises 13 residues.

There are many counts of this clonotype. This rearrangement joins TRBV12-3 or TRBV12-4 to TRBJ1-1, with TRBD1 as a possible D gene (5 bases). V was shortened by 3 bases and J by 11 bases, with 10 bases between the two germline ends. This CDR3 has 11 amino acids. The CDR3 DNA is TGTGCCAGCAGTTTGGGGGACGGGGCTTTCTTT. Protein: CASSLGDGAFF.

The chain recombines TRBV2 with TRBJ2-5; maybe TRBD1 (6 bases). V dropped 5 bases and J dropped 0 bases, with 13 bases sitting between them. This CDR3 region has 15 residues. Germline CDR1 and CDR2: SNHLY and FYNNEI. DNA of the CDR3: TGTGCCAGCAGTCCCCGGGGACATTACCAAGAGACCCAGTACTTC. This gives the protein CASSPRGHYQETQYF.

The rearrangement uses TRBV29-1 and TRBJ2-7; possible D gene TRBD2, 7 bases. Trimming removed 5 bases from V and 6 bases from J, with 20 bases in between. Germline CDR1 and CDR2: SQVTM and ANQGSEA. The CDR3 covers 14 residues. CDR3 sequence: CSVSGGAGVIEQYF. The DNA of the CDR3 is TGCAGCGTTAGTGGGGGGGCGGGGGTTATCGAGCAGTACTTC.

Regarding this clonotype: The junction differs from germline at one of its ends, possibly a read error. J is TRBJ1-2 and V is TRBV10-3, with 9 bases identical to TRBD1. The CDR3 runs 14 residues. Germline values: CDR1 ENHRY, CDR2 SYGVKD. The CDR3 reads CASSYFAGQGDYTF. The DNA for the CDR3 is TGTGCCAGCAGTTACTTTGCGGGACAGGGAGACTACACCTTC.

This clonotype was observed at least ten times. The V call is TRBV15, the J call TRBJ1-2; 8 bases are a match to TRBD1. Germline V gene lookup returns CDR1 LNHNV and CDR2 YYDKDF (reference sequence). The CDR3 consists of 13 residues. V shed 8 bases and J 12 bases; nucleotides not matched to a gene: 14. The CDR3 reads CATAQGDGSGNTF. CDR3 in DNA: TGTGCCACCGCACAGGGGGATGGCTCTGGAAACACCTTC.